This TCR beta chain was profiled in a study of cytomegalovirus exposure and HLA in healthy donors. Whole-study findings and limits: Follow-up analysis later connected one missense variant in DCLRE1C with trimming of TCR beta V- and J-genes.

This CDR3 comprises 14 residues. Trimming left V 6 bases short and J 4 bases short, with 12 bases between. In germline, CDR1 is MDHEN, CDR2 SYDVKM. With 60 Vbeta and 13 Jbeta primers, the PCR was carried out. Method: immunoSEQ multiplex PCR; TCRdb's copy keeps in-frame clones and lacks some. The data contain more than 95,000 clones, approximately 76% of them singletons. Comment on this clone: Its matching antigen is unknown.

The sequence was obtained from a man over 45 in good health and CMV-seropositive. The source material was PBMCs. The chain joins TRBV28 to TRBJ2-2; maybe TRBD2 (6 bases). CDR3 sequence reads: CASRTGLRTGELFF. CDR3 in DNA: TGTGCCAGCAGGACGGGACTCCGCACCGGGGAGCTGTTTTTT.